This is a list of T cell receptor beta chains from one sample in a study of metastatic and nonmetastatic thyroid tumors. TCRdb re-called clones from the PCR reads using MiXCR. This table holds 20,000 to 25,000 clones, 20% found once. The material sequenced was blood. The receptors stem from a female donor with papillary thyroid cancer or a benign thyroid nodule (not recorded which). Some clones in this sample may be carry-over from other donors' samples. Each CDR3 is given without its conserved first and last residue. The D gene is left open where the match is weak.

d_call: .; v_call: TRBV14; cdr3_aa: ASSQVLIASGEKLF
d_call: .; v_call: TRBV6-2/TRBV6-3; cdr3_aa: ANQDNYGYN
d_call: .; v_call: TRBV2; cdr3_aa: ASSDFGNQPQH
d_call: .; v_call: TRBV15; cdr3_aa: ATSRALGYEQY
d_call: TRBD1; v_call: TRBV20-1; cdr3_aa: SAREIGGQRISGNTIY
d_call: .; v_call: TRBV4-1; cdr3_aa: ASGFGGCANTGELF
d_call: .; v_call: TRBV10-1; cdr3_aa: ATSQGLDLPLH
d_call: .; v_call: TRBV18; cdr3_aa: ASSPPGRVSSYEQY
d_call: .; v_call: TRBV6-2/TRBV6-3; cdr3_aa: ASRVQQGYEQY
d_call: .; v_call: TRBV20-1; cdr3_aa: SARDRPEAF
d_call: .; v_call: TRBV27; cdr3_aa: ASSLYLDNEQF
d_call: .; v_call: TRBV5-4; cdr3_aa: ASSFGGGGNEQF
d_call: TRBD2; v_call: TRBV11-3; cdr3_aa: ASSSSLAGENTQY
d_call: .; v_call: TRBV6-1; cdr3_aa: ASFRDGEVSYEQY
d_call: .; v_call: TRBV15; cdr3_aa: DTSRLVSGNEQY
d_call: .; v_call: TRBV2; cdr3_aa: ASSDMVAGNTCELF
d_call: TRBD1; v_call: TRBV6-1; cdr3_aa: ASSQDTGGFETQY
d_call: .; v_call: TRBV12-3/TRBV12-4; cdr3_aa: ASSFQRGQETQY
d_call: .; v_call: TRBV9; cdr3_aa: ASSGASDTQY
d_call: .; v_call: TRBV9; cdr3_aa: ASSLMGAGNEQF
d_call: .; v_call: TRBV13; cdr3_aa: ASSLVAEPPPQETQY
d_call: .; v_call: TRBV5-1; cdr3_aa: ASSLGGFMNTEAF
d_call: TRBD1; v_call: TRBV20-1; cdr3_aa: SARSLTGGGNYGYT
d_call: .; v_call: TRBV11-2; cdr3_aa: ASSLGNEQF
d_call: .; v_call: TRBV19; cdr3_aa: ASSSGNTIY
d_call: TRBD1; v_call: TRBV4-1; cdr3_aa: ASSQTGTGGAPGKNIQY
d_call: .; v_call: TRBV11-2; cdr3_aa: ASSFSGRGNEQF
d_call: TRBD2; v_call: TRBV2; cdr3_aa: ASSASGGAVGELF
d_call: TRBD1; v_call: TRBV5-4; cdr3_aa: ASSLGVEGQGDYGYT
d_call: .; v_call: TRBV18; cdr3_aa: ASSPARLEPIGQY
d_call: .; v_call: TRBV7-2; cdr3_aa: ASSLGARPSITQY
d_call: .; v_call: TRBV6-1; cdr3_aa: ASSEALPVLVAETQY
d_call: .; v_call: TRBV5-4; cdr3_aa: ASSLAGGPENTEAF
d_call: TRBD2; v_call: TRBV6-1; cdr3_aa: ASSSISGSGHIQY
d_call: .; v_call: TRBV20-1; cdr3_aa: SAGGEMIYGYT
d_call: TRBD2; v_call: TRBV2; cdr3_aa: ASTRLAGGTDTQY
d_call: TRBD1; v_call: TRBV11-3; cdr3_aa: ASSSMDRDSYEQY
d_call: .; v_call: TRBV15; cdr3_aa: ATSRSRTDLNTIY
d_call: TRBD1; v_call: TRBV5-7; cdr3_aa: ASSSIYLGTGGTEAF
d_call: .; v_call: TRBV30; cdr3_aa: AWRAGIYGYGYT
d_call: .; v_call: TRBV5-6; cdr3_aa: ASSSTITPGEAGELL
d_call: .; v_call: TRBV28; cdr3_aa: ASRNRNRARTYEQY
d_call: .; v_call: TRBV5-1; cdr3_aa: ASRTELYNEQF
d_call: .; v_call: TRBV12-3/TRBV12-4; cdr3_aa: ASSRGARLETQY
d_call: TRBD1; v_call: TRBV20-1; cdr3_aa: SARDRGTGCSTGELF
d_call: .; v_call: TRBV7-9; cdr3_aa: ASSLMRLDTQY
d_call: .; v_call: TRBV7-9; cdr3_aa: ASEVGKTSTDTQY
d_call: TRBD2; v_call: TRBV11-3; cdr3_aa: ASSLGGGGQETQY
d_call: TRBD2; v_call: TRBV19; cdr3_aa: ASSRLAGSSYEQY
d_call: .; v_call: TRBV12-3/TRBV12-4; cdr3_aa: ASSFARDTQY
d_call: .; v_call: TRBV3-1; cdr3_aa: ASSQDPYTSVGVGGEQY
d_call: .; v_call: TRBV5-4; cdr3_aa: ASSLTSFRAGELF
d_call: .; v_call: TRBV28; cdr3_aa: ASRLGGQNSAIH
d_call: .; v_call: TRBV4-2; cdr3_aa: ASSLRTGNSGANVPT
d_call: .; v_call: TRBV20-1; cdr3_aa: SEGDGYT
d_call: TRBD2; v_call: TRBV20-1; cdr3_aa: SARDLASGGHMV
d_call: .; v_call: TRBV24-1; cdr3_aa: ATSDIADPGIDTGELF
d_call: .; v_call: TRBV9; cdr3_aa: ASSPYGRANYGHT
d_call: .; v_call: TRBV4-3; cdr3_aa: ASSQDSRTNTEAF